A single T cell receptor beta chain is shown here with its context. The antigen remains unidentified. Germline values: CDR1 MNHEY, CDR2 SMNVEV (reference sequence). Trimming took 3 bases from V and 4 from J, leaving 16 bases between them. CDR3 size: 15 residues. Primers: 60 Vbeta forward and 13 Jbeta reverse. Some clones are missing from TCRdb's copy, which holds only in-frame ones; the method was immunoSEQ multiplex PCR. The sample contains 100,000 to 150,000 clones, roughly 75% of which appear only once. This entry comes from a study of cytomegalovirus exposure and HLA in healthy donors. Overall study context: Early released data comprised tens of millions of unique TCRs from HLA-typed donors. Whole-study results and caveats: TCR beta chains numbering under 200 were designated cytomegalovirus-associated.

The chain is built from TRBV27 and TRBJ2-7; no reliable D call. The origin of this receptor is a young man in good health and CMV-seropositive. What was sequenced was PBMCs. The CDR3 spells CASSFSMARNYEQYF. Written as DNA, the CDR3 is TGTGCCAGCAGTTTTAGTATGGCTAGAAATTACGAGCAGTACTTC.